This TCR beta chain was profiled in a study of T-cell memory formation after mild COVID-19. Study-level background: Clusters were largely donor specific. Whole-study findings and limits: Cross-reactive memory seemingly joined, as some responding clones were found in pre-infection memory. Clones contracting day 15 to 85 were balanced CD4/CD8; later expanders leaned CD4+.

Germline lookup yields CDR1 KGHSH and CDR2 LQKENI. This CDR3 has 16 residues. Trimming took 2 bases from V and 1 from J; bases not matched to a gene: 7. On this clonotype itself: Its antigen is currently unknown.

TCRdb re-called the 5' RACE reads through MiXCR, storing one row per CDR3 protein. The table shows just over 400,000 distinct CDR3 sequences, with more than 20% occurring only once. The specimen was PBMCs or a T cell subset sorted from them (not recorded which). The receptor comes from an adult woman who had mild COVID-19 (a few samples of this study predate the infection). Cell type and time point are not known. J is TRBJ1-1 and V is TRBV18; 7 bases match TRBD1. This CDR3 is CASSPRKGAGNTEAFF. In DNA form, the CDR3 reads TGTGCCAGCTCACCAAGAAAGGGGGCGGGGAACACTGAAGCTTTCTTT. Supplemented by reference TRBV18 and TRBJ1-1, the full variable domain reads NAGVMQNPRHLVRRRGQEARLRCSPMKGHSHVYWYRQLPEEGLKFMVYLQKENIIDESGMPKERFSAEFPKEGPSILRIQQVVRGDSAAYFCASSPRKGAGNTEAFFGQGTRLTVV.